This T cell receptor beta chain appears in the sequencing data of a study of blood T cell repertoires in COVID-19 (dated by TCRdb to the early 2020s). Looking at the study overall: Collaborator samples came from the United States, Italy and Spain and covered acute and convalescent phases of COVID-19. The material from the prospective study consisted of cDNA or gDNA derived from T cells, B-cell-depleted T cells, or PBMCs. Deeply sampled blood TCRbeta repertoires from subjects exposed to, actively infected with, or recovered from COVID-19 were included in the dataset. The repertoires were released in a freely available public database intended as a resource for research on the immune response to SARS-CoV-2. Samples came from the ongoing ImmuneRACE study (first 160 participants) plus 1,254 subjects from 6 global collaborators. Nearly every sample came with metadata listing a de-identified subject ID, COVID-19 status, age in years and sex. HLA class I and class II types, where available, came from metadata supplied by the sample provider rather than from assay-based typing.

In regard to this clone: Its antigen is unknown. The sample holds no much larger clone one base away, and base qualities are not on file.

The immunoSEQ Assay, a bias-controlled multiplex PCR, was used to amplify TCRbeta CDR3 regions from genomic DNA. The source study handled its data this way. Within the assay, amplification of reference gene primers was used to estimate how many nucleated cells each sample contained. To quantify the absolute abundance of each unique TCRbeta CDR3 rearrangement, sequence reads were collapsed and filtered. For each sample, productive Simpson clonality was calculated as the square root of Simpson's diversity index over productive rearrangements. TCRdb stores this immuneACCESS table with in-frame sequences only. Part of the clones is absent; in the studies checked, under half of the shortfall reflects unresolved V genes, and no reason is known for the rest. For V, J and clone size, that table is used; D and trimming come from the DNA. Counted in this sample were about 210,000 clones; around 80% of them appeared once. The top ten clones comprise under 10% of the sample.

Ends trimmed: V by 6 bases, J by 7 bases; bases unmatched to a gene: 10. The CDR3 sequence holds 15 residues, the cysteine and phenylalanine included. The read is trimmed to its CDR3 DNA, 45 bases read in frame from base 1. As encoded in the germline V gene, CDR1 is MNHEY while CDR2 is SVGAGI. One collaborating source in Seattle enrolled patients during active infection and followed them longitudinally through the course of disease. Whole blood was collected in K2EDTA tubes by collaborating institutions according to the institutions' own protocols. Collaborator samples were shipped for TCRbeta analysis as frozen whole blood, isolated PBMCs, or DNA extracted from either sample type. Broad study findings and their caveats: How much clinical and demographic metadata was included differed by source and by participant, and the metadata was provided uncurated.

The chain is encoded by TRBV6-5 joined to TRBJ2-1; the junction holds 9 bases that match TRBD2. The clonotype originates from a woman of 80 years or more with COVID-19, enrolled during active disease. The sample comprised peripheral blood. The bases are TGTGCCAGCAGCTCCTCCTTAGCGGGAGAAAATGAGCAGTTCTTC. This encodes CASSSSLAGENEQFF.